This paragraph reports one T cell receptor (beta chain). Antigen unknown. The data were obtained in a study of T cells in localized non-small cell lung cancer. Whole-study results and caveats: Prolonged overall survival went with higher T cell density in the blood. Of the tissues analyzed, uninvolved adjacent lung showed maximal T cell clonality, greater than tumor. Heterogeneity stays possible, as sequencing covered only one tumor region.

Measured with immunoSEQ multiplex PCR; TCRdb has only the in-frame clones, and not every one. The sample gives about 41,000 clones, roughly nine tenths of which show up once; roughly 7.7% is in the top ten. With 6 bases removed from V and 2 bases from J, the gap between germline ends came to 14 bases. The germline CDR1 and CDR2 sequences are MRHNA and SNTAGT. The CDR3 runs to 15 residues. The rearrangement links TRBV6-4 to TRBJ1-5, with a tentative D call TRBD1 (5 bases). The source of this sequence is a woman aged 18-49 years with stage III lung adenocarcinoma. This material consisted of peripheral blood, taken before any cancer treatment. CDR3 protein: CASRMGERGNQPQHF. The CDR3 bases are TGTGCCAGCAGGATGGGGGAAAGAGGCAATCAGCCCCAGCATTTT.